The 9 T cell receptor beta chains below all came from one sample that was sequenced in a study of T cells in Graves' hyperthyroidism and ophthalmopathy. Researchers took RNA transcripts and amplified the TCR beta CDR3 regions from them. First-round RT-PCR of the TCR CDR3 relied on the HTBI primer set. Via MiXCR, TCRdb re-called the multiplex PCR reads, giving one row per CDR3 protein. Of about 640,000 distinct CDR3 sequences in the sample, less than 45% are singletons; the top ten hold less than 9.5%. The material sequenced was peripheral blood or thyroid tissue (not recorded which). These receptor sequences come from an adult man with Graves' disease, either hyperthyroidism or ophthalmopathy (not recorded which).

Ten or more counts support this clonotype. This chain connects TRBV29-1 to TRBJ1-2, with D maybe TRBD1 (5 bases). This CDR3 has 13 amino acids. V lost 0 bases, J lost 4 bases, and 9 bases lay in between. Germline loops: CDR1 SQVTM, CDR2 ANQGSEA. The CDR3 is CSVEEQGPYGYTF. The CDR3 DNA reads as TGCAGCGTTGAAGAGCAGGGACCCTATGGCTACACCTTC. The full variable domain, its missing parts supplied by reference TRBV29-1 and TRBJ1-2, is SAVISQKPSRDICQRGTSLTIQCQVDSQVTMMFWYRQQPGQSLTLIATANQGSEATYESGFVIDKFPISRPNLTFSTLTVSNMSPEDSSIYLCSVEEQGPYGYTFGSGTRLTVV.

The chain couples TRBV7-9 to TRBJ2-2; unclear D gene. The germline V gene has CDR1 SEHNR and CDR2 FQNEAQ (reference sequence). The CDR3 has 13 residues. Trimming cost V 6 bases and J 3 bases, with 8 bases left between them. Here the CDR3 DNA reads TGTGCCAGCAGTTCAACTTACACCGGGGAGCTGTTTTTT. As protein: CASSSTYTGELFF.

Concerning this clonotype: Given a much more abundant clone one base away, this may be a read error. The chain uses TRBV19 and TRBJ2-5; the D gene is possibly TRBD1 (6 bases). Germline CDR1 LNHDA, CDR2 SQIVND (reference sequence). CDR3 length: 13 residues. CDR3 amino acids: CAGRGFSGETQYF. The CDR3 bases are TGTGCCGGTAGGGGGTTCAGTGGAGAGACCCAGTACTTC.

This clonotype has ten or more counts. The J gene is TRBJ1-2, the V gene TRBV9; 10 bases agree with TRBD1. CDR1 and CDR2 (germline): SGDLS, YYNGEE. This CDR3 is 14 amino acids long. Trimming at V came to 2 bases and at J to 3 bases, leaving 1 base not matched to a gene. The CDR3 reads CASSVTGGDYGYTF. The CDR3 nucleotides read TGTGCCAGCAGCGTGACAGGGGGCGACTATGGCTACACCTTC.

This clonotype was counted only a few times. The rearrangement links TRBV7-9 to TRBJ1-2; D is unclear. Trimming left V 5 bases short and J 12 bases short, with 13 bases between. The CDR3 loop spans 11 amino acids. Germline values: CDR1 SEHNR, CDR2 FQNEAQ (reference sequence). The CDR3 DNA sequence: TGTGCCAGCAGCCTCCGATGTTTTGACACCTTC. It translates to CASSLRCFDTF.

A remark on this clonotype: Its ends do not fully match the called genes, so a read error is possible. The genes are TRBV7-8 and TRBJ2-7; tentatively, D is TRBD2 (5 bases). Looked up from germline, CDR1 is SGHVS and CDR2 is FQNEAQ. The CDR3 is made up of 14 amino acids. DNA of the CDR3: TGTGCCAGCAGCTTAGGTAGCGCGACCTACGAGCGGTACTTC. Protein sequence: CASSLGSATYERYF. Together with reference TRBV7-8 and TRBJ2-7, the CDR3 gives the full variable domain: GAGVSQSPRYKVAKRGQDVALRCDPISGHVSLFWYQQALGQGPEFLTYFQNEAQLDKSGLPSDRFFAERPEGSVSTLKIQRTQQEDSAVYLCASSLGSATYERYFGPGTRLTVT.

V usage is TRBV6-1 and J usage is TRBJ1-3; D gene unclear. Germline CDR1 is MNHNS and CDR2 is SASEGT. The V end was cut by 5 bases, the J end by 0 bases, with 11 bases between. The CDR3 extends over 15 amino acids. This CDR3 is CASSLGSHSGNTIYF. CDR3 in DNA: TGTGCCAGCAGTTTGGGAAGCCACTCTGGAAACACCATATATTTT.

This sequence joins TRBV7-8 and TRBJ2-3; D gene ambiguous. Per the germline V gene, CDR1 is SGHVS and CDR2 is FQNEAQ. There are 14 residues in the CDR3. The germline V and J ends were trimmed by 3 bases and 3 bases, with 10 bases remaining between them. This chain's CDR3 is CASSLFRKTDTQYF. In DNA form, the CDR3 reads TGTGCCAGCAGCTTGTTTCGGAAAACAGATACGCAGTATTTT. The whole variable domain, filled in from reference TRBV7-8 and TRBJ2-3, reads GAGVSQSPRYKVAKRGQDVALRCDPISGHVSLFWYQQALGQGPEFLTYFQNEAQLDKSGLPSDRFFAERPEGSVSTLKIQRTQQEDSAVYLCASSLFRKTDTQYFGPGTRLTVL.

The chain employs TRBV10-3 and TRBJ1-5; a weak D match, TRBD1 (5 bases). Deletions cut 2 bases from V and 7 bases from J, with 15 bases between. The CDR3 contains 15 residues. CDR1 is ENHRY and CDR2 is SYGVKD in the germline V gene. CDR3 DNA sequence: TGTGCCATCAGTGAGACGGGGGAGGGTCGGCAGCCCCAGCATTTT. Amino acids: CAISETGEGRQPQHF.